This T cell receptor beta chain was captured in a study of blood T cell repertoires in COVID-19. Looking at the study overall: In each case, the material was cDNA or gDNA derived from T cells, B-cell-depleted T cells, or PBMCs.

Germline loops: CDR1 SGHVS, CDR2 FNYEAQ. The CDR3 spans 15 residues. V was clipped by 7 bases and J by 3 bases; unmatched bases: 7. Source study methods: By means of reference gene primer amplification, nucleated cell counts were estimated. Assay: immunoSEQ multiplex PCR; the TCRdb copy retains only in-frame clones and omits some. V, J and clone size were drawn from that table, and D and trimming were deduced from the DNA. The top ten hold roughly 8.7% of the sample, which has roughly 180,000 clones, approximately 80% seen once. The V and J genes are TRBV7-6 and TRBJ2-3, with 10 bases aligning to TRBD2. The source material was peripheral blood. The sequence was obtained from a woman in her forties or fifties with active or convalescent COVID-19. The CDR3 region is CASTSGGALTDTQYF. The CDR3 region has the DNA TGTGCCAGCACGAGCGGGGGGGCCTTGACAGATACGCAGTATTTT.